This TCR beta chain emerged from a study of blood T cell repertoires in COVID-19. Overall study: COVID-19 samples collected from the United States, Italy and Spain covered acute and convalescent phases.

Enrollees, about 18 to 89 years old, lived in approximately 25 US areas. The repertoire was sequenced with immunoSEQ multiplex PCR; TCRdb's copy has only in-frame clones and lacks some. The table has 200,000 to 250,000 clones, 80% to 90% seen once. The CDR3 loop spans 14 amino acids. CDR1 is LGHDT, CDR2 YNNKEL, per germline (reference sequence). V dropped 1 base and J dropped 3 bases, with 9 bases sitting between them. The chain employs TRBV3-1 (or the pseudogene TRBV3-2) and TRBJ2-5, with D perhaps matching TRBD2 (6 bases). The material sequenced was PBMCs or T cells enriched from blood (not recorded which). This sequence originates from a young woman in a cohort exposed to, infected with or recovered from COVID-19 (not recorded which). CDR3 bases: TGTGCCAGCAGCCAAGGTGGCGGGGAAGAGACCCAGTACTTC. Translating it yields CASSQGGGEETQYF.